This T cell receptor (beta chain) was captured in a study of identical twins. Points on this clonotype: Its antigen remains unknown.

Template switching supplied a universal primer site; unique molecular identifiers were carried on the cDNA. Via MiXCR, TCRdb re-called the 5' RACE reads, giving one row per CDR3 protein. The sample shows about 240,000 distinct CDR3 sequences, about 12% of them seen only once. Study-wide findings and caveats: Beta out-of-frame twin sharing showed a weaker excess. For monozygotic twins, models underestimated out-of-frame TCR alpha sharing.

These data were also reused for a study on yellow fever vaccine responses in identical twins.

The TCR was taken from a woman between 18 and 29 years old in good health. Sample: memory (CD45RO+) T cells sorted from blood.

The CDR3 loop reads CASSQEMGQRYNEQFF. The DNA of the CDR3 is TGCGCCAGCAGCCAAGAGATGGGTCAGAGGTACAATGAGCAGTTCTTC. This chain connects TRBV4-1 to TRBJ2-1; no reliable D call. The CDR3 contains 16 residues. Germline V gene lookup returns CDR1 MGHRA and CDR2 YSYEKL. V was shortened by 0 bases and J by 4 bases, with 13 bases between the two germline ends.